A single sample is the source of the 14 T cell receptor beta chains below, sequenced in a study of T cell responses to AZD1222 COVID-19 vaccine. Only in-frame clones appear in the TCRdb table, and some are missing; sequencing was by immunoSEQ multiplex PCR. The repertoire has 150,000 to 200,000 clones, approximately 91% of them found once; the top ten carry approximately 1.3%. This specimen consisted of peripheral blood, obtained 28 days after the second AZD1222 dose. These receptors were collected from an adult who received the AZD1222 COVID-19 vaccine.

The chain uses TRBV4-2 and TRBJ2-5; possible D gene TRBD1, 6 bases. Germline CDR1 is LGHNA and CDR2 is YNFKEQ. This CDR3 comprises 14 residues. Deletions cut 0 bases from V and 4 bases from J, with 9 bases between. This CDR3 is CASSQDVRGETQYF. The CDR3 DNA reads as TGTGCCAGCAGCCAAGACGTCAGGGGAGAGACCCAGTACTTC.

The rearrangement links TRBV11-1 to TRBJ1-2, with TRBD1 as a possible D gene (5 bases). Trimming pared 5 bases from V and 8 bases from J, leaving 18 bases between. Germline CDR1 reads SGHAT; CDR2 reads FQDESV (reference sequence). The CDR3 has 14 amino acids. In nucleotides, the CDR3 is TGTGCCAGCAGCCCCAGGGACGTACGTTGGGGCTACACCTTC. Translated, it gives CASSPRDVRWGYTF. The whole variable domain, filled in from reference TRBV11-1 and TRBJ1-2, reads EAEVAQSPRYKITEKSQAVAFWCDPISGHATLYWYRQILGQGPELLVQFQDESVVDDSQLPKDRFSAERLKGVDSTLKIQPAELGDSAMYLCASSPRDVRWGYTFGSGTRLTVV.

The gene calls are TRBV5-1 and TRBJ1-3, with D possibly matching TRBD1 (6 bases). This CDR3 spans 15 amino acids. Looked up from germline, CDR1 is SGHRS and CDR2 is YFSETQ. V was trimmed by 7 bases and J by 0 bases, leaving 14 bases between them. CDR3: CASSSGTTSGNTIYF. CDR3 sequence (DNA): TGCGCCAGCTCCTCCGGGACAACCTCTGGAAACACCATATATTTT.

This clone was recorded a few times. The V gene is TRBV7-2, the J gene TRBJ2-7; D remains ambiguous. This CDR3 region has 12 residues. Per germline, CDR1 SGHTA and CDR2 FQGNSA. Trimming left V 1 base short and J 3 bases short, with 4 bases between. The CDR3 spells CASSLDHYEQYF. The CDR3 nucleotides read TGTGCCAGCAGCTTAGATCACTACGAGCAGTACTTC.

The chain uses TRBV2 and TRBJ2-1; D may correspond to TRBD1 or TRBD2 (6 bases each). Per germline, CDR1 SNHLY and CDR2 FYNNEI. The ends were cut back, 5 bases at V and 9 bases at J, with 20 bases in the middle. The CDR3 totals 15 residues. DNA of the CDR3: TGTGCCAGCAGTCTACAGGGAGGACATCTGAGTGAGCAGTTCTTC. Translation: CASSLQGGHLSEQFF.

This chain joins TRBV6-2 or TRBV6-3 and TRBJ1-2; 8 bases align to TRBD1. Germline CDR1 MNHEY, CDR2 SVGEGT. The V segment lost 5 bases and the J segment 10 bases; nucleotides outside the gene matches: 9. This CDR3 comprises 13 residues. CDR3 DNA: TGTGCCAGCAGTCGTCAGGGGGCGGATTACTACACCTTC. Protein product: CASSRQGADYYTF.

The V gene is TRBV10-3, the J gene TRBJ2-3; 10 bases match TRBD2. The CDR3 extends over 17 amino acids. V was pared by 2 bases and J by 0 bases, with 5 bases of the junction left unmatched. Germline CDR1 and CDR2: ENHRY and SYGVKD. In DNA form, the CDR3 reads TGTGCCATCAGTGAGGAAGCGGGAGGGATTAGCACAGATACGCAGTATTTT. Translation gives CAISEEAGGISTDTQYF.

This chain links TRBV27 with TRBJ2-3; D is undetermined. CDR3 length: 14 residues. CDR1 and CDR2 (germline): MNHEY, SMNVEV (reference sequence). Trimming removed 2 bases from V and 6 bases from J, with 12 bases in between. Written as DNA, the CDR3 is TGTGCCAGCAGTTTAAAGCTTCTGGGGGATACGCAGTATTTT. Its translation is CASSLKLLGDTQYF.

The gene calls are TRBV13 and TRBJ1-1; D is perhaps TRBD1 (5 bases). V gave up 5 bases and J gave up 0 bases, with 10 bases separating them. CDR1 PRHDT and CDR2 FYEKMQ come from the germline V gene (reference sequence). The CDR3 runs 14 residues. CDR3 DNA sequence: TGTGCCAGCAGCGCCCGGGGGATGAACACTGAAGCTTTCTTT. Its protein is CASSARGMNTEAFF. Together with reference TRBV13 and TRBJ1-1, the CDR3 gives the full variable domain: AAGVIQSPRHLIKEKRETATLKCYPIPRHDTVYWYQQGPGQDPQFLISFYEKMQSDKGSIPDRFSAQQFSDYHSELNMSSLELGDSALYFCASSARGMNTEAFFGQGTRLTVV.

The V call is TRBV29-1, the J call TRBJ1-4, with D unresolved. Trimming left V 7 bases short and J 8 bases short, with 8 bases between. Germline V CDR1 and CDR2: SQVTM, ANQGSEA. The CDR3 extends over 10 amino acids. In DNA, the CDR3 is TGCAGCGCCCAAGCAGAAAAACTGTTTTTT. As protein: CSAQAEKLFF.

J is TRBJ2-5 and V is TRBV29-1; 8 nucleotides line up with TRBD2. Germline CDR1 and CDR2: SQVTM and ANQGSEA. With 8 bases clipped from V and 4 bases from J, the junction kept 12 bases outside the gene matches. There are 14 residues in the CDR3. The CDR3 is CSIWRVAGSETQYF. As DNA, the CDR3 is TGCAGCATCTGGCGAGTAGCGGGGTCAGAGACCCAGTACTTC.

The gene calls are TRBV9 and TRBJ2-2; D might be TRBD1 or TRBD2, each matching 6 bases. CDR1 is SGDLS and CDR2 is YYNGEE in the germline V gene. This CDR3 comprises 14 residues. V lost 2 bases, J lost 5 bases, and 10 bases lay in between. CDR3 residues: CASSVTGATGELFF. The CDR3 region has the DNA TGTGCCAGCAGCGTGACGGGGGCGACCGGGGAGCTGTTTTTT.

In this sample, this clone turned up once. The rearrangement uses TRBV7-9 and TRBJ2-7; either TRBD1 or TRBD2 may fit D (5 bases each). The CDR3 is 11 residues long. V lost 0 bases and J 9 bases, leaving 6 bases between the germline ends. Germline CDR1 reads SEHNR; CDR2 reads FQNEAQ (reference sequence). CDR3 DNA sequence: TGTGCCAGCAGCTTAGCGGGGGTGCAGTACTTC. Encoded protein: CASSLAGVQYF.

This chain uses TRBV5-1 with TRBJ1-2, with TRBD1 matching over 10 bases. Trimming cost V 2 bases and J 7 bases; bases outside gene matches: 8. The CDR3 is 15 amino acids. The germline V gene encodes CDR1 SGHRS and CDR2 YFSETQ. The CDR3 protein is CASSLETGGRGGYTF. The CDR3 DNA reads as TGCGCCAGCAGCTTAGAGACAGGGGGCCGTGGTGGCTACACCTTC.